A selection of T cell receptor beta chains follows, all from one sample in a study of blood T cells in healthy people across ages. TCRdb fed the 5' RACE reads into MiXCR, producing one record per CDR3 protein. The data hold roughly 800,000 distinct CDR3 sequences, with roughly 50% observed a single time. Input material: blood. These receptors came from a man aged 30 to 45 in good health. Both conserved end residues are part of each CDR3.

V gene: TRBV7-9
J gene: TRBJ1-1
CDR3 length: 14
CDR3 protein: CASSFQGPNTEAFF

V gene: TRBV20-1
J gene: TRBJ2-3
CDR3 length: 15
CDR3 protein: CSARDPGGSTDTQYF

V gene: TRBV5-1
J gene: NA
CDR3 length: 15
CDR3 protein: CASSLDSPFMDEQYF

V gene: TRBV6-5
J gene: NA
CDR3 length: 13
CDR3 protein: CASSYSRPYEQYF

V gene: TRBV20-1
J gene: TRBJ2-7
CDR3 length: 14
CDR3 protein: CSARRAAVTYEQYF

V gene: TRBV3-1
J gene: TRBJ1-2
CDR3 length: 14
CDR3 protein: CASSFRDRGYGYTF

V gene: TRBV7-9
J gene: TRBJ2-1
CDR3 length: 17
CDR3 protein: CASSLADRTNGPRRQFF

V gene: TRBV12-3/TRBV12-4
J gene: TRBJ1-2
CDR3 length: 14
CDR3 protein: CASSPSAATHGYTF

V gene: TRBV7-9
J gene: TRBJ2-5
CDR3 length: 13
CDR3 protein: CASKGRAQETQYF

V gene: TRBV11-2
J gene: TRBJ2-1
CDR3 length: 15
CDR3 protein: CASSLGPGTNNEQFF

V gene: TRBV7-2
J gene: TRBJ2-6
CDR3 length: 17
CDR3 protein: CASSFAGGLSGANVLTF

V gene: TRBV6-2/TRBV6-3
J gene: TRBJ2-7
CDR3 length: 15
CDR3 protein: CASSSPGEAPREQYF

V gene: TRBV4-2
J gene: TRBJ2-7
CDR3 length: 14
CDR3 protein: CASNEGLGSYEQYF

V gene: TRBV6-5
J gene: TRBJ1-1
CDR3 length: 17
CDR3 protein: CASSYSIPGAPNTEAFF

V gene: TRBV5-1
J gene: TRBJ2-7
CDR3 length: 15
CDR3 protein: CASSLVRDRVSEQYF

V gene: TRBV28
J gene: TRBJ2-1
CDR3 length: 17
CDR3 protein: CASSLLTSGESNNEQFF

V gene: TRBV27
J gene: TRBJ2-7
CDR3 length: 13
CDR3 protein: CASSQGLPYEQYF

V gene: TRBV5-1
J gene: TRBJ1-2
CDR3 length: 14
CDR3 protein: CASSFTGINYGYTF

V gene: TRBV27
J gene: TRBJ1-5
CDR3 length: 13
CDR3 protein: CASSLSIRQPQHF

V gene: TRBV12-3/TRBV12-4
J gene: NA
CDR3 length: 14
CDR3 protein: CASSRAGGAYEQYF

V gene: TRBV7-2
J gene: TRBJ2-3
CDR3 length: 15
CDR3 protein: CATKGGELPVDTQYF

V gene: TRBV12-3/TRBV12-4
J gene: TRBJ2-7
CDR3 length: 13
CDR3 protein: CASVSPGGYEQYF

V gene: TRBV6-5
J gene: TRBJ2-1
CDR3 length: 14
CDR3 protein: CASSPGFGSGEQFF

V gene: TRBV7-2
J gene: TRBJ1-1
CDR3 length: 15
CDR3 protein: CASSLLRGGNTEAFF

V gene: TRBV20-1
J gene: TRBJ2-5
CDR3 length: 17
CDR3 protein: CSASTGQEGVLLETQYF

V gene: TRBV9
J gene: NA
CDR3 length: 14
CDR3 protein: CASSVGEIAYEQYF

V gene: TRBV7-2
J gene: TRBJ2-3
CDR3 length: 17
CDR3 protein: CASSSGFRGGVPDTQYF

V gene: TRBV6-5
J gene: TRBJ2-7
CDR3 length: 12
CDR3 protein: CASRPGPYEQYF

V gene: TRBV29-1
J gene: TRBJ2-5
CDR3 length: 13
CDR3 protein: CSVTGGISYQQYF

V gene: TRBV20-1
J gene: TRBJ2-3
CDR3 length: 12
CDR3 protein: CSVPDSVNTQYF

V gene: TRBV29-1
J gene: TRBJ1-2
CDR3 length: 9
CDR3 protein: CSVMDGYTF

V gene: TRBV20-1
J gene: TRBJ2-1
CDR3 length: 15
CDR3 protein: CSAGLAGGGSNEQFF

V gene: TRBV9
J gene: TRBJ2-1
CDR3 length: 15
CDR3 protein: CASSRRTSGINEQFF

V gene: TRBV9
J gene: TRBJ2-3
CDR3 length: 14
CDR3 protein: CASSVGADTDTQYF

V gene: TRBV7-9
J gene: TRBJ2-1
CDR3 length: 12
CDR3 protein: CASYGRSNEQFF

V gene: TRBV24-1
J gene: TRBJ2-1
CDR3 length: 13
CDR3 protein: CATSEVGRHEQFF

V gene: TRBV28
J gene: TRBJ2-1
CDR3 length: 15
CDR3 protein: CASSLRGLLVNEQFF

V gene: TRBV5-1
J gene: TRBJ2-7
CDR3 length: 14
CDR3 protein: CASSFGGEDYEQYF

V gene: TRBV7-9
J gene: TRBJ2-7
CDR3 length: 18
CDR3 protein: CASSLTGTSGGPTYEQYF

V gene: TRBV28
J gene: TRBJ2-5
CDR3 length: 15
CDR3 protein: CASATGGRVQETQYF

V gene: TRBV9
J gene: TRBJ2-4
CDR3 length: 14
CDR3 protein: CASSARDRGLEQYF

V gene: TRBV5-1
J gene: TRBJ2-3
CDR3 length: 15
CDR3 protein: CASRGLGRWMDTQYF

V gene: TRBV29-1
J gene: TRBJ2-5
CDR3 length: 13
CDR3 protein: CSVEISRQETQYF

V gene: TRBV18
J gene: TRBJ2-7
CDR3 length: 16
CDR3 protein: CASSLLGSPISYEQYF

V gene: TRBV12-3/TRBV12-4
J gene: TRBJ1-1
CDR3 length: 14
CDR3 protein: CASSQGQAGAEAFF

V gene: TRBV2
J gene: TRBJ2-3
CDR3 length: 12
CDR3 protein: CASSAGLAGQYF

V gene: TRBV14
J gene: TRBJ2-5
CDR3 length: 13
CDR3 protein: CASSQAPQETQYF

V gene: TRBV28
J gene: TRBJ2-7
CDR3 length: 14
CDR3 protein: CASSFQGYGYEQYF

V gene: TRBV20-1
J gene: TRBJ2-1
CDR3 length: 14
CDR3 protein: CSAAPGQVHNEQFF

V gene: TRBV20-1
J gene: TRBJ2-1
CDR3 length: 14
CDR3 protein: CSAPGTGGIYEQFF

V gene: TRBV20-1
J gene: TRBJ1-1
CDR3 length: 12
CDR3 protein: CSARAENTEAFF

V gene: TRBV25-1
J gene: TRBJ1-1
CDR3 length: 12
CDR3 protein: CASRDTYYEAFF

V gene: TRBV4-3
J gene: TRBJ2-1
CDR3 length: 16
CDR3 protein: CASSLLRDRGVNEQFF

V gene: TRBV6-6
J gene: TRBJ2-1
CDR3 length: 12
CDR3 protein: CASSYPAGPQFF

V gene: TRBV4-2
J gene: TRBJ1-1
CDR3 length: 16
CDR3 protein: CASSQEEGVVNTEAFF

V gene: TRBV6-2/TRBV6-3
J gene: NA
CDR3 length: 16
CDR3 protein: CASSLNRDPGRFEQYF

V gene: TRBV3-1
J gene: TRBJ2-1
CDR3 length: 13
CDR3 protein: CASSLRTGSKQFF

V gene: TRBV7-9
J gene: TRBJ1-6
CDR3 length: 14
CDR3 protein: CASFRTGKSHPLHF

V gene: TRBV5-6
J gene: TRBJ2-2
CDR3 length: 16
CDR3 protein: CASSPGTGGITGELFF

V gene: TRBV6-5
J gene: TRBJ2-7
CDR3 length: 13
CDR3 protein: CASKTIGTREQYF